Below are 29 T cell receptor beta chains sequenced from a single sample in a study of T cell responses to AZD1222 COVID-19 vaccine. Sequencing was performed with immunoSEQ multiplex PCR; in TCRdb, only in-frame clones are kept and a portion is missing. The sample contains about 150,000 clones, 90% of which appear only once. The source was peripheral blood, collected on day 0 of AZD1222 vaccination. These TCRs come from an adult in good health.

The chain links TRBV7-9 to TRBJ2-7; D not resolved. CDR1 is SEHNR, CDR2 FQNEAQ, per germline (reference sequence). Trimming took off 1 base at V and 7 bases at J, with 17 bases between the two ends. The CDR3 sequence is 15 residues long. This chain's CDR3 is CASSLGPTGRMEQYF. The CDR3 nucleotides read TGTGCCAGCAGCTTAGGCCCGACCGGTCGGATGGAGCAGTACTTC. Filled out from reference TRBV7-9 and TRBJ2-7, the complete variable domain reads DTGVSQNPRHKITKRGQNVTFRCDPISEHNRLYWYRQTLGQGPEFLTYFQNEAQLEKSRLLSDRFSAERPKGSFSTLEIQRTEQGDSAMYLCASSLGPTGRMEQYFGPGTRLTVT.

The gene calls are TRBV5-8 and TRBJ1-3; 9 bases are shared with TRBD1. CDR1 and CDR2 (germline): SGHTS, YDEGEE. The CDR3 has 17 amino acids. The V and J ends lost 2 bases and 0 bases, in that order; junction bases with no gene match: 6. CDR3 nucleotides: TGTGCCAGCAGCTTCGGGACAGGGCTGGGCTCTGGAAACACCATATATTTT. Translating gives CASSFGTGLGSGNTIYF.

This chain uses TRBV6-5 with TRBJ1-4; D might be TRBD1 (6 bases). From germline, CDR1 is MNHEY and CDR2 SVGAGI. V was clipped by 0 bases and J by 5 bases, with 10 bases between them. The CDR3 covers 15 residues. CDR3 amino acids: CASSYSAGENEKLFF. The DNA for the CDR3 is TGTGCCAGCAGTTACTCGGCAGGGGAGAATGAAAAACTGTTTTTT.

The J gene is TRBJ2-1, the V gene TRBV4-2; D is perhaps TRBD2 (6 bases). The germline CDR1 and CDR2 sequences are LGHNA and YNFKEQ. Trimming shortened V by 1 base and J by 0 bases, and 13 bases separated the two germline ends. The CDR3 runs 17 residues. The CDR3 DNA follows: TGTGCCAGCAGCCAAGGGGCGGCGGGAAGCTCCTACAATGAGCAGTTCTTC. The encoded protein is CASSQGAAGSSYNEQFF.

This clone has more than one count but fewer than ten. The chain carries TRBV2 and TRBJ1-1; no reliable D call. In germline, CDR1 is SNHLY, CDR2 FYNNEI. This CDR3 has 11 amino acids. V gave up 6 bases and J gave up 1 base, with 3 bases separating them. The CDR3 spells CASRENTEAFF. The CDR3 DNA is TGTGCCAGCAGAGAGAACACTGAAGCTTTCTTT.

The CDR3 sequence is CASTLMMGGGYNSPLHF. In nucleotides, the CDR3 is TGTGCCAGCACCTTAATGATGGGGGGCGGCTATAATTCACCCCTCCACTTT. This chain joins TRBV3-1 (or the pseudogene TRBV3-2) and TRBJ1-6, with D possibly matching TRBD1 (6 bases). The CDR3 is made up of 17 amino acids. The ends were cut back, 7 bases at V and 3 bases at J, with 19 bases in the middle. CDR1 and CDR2 (germline): LGHDT, YNNKEL (reference sequence).

The rearrangement joins TRBV10-3 to TRBJ1-5; 8 positions agree with TRBD1. The V segment lost 3 bases and the J segment 4 bases; nucleotides outside the gene matches: 5. The CDR3 length is 15 residues. CDR1 ENHRY and CDR2 SYGVKD come from the germline V gene. For the CDR3, the DNA is TGTGCCATCAGTGAACGGACAGGGATAAATCAGCCCCAGCATTTT. It codes for CAISERTGINQPQHF.

The rearrangement links TRBV4-1 to TRBJ2-1; 7 bases match TRBD1. The CDR3 runs 16 residues. The germline V gene encodes CDR1 MGHRA and CDR2 YSYEKL. J gave up 2 bases and V 0 bases, and 4 bases lay outside the gene matches. CDR3 in DNA: TGCGCCAGCAGCCAAGATTGGGACAGCACCTACAATGAGCAGTTCTTC. Amino acid sequence: CASSQDWDSTYNEQFF.

This clone has more than one count but fewer than ten. The V and J genes are TRBV6-5 and TRBJ1-5, with D possibly matching TRBD1 (5 bases). CDR3 length equals 16 residues. CDR1 and CDR2 (germline): MNHEY, SVGAGI. Trimming removed 4 bases from V and 1 base from J, with 14 bases in between. The CDR3 spells CASSSTQGASNQPQHF. The DNA of the CDR3 is TGTGCCAGCAGTTCCACCCAGGGTGCGAGCAATCAGCCCCAGCATTTT.

The V call is TRBV5-1, the J call TRBJ1-1; 8 nucleotides align to TRBD1. This CDR3 spans 15 amino acids. Germline loops: CDR1 SGHRS, CDR2 YFSETQ. V shed 4 bases, J shed 3 bases, and the junction held 8 bases outside the gene matches. The CDR3 nucleotides are TGCGCCAGCAGCCCCCGGACAGGGAGGGACACTGAAGCTTTCTTT. Translation gives CASSPRTGRDTEAFF.

This CDR3 is CASSDGTGVQPQHF. CDR3 DNA: TGTGCCAGCAGTGATGGGACAGGGGTTCAGCCCCAGCATTTT. The V gene is TRBV27, the J gene TRBJ1-5, with TRBD1 matching over 10 bases. In germline, CDR1 is MNHEY, CDR2 SMNVEV (reference sequence). V lost 5 bases, J lost 6 bases, and 4 bases stayed unmatched. This CDR3 has 14 amino acids.

The J gene is TRBJ2-3, the V gene TRBV11-3; D gene ambiguous. Germline CDR1 is SGHNT and CDR2 is YENEEA. The CDR3 is 11 amino acids. Trimming stripped 8 bases from V and 6 bases from J, with 9 bases between. CDR3 in DNA: TGTGCCAGCGGCCCACGGGATACGCAGTATTTT. Protein: CASGPRDTQYF.

The chain is built from TRBV5-6 and TRBJ2-3; D might be TRBD2 (5 bases). Germline V CDR1 and CDR2: SGHDT, YYEEEE. Deletions cut 5 bases from V and 4 bases from J, with 8 bases between. The CDR3 spans 12 residues. Written as DNA, the CDR3 is TGTGCCAGCAGGGGGAGAGCAGATACGCAGTATTTT. Translating gives CASRGRADTQYF.

The chain couples TRBV27 to TRBJ1-1, with D possibly matching TRBD1 (6 bases). Germline CDR1 is MNHEY and CDR2 is SMNVEV (reference sequence). V lost 7 bases, J lost 4 bases, and 10 bases lay in between. The CDR3 is 12 amino acids. The CDR3 is CASKGGGTEAFF. The CDR3 nucleotides read TGTGCCAGCAAGGGGGGCGGCACTGAAGCTTTCTTT.

This clone has a single count. V is TRBV10-3 and J is TRBJ1-5, with 7 bases that match TRBD1. CDR3 size: 17 residues. Trimming removed 10 bases from V and 4 bases from J; junction bases left unmatched: 19. CDR1 ENHRY and CDR2 SYGVKD come from the germline V gene. CDR3 region: CATQASPSGQTNQPQHF. CDR3 bases: TGTGCCACACAGGCCTCTCCCTCGGGACAGACAAATCAGCCCCAGCATTTT.

This clone was recorded once. This chain connects TRBV5-1 to TRBJ2-7; 7 bases fit TRBD1. The CDR3 has 16 amino acids. V shed 4 bases, J shed 7 bases, and the junction held 17 bases outside the gene matches. The germline V gene has CDR1 SGHRS and CDR2 YFSETQ. The CDR3 coding sequence is TGCGCCAGCAGCCTAGACTTGTCAGGGGGAGTGAGGGAGCAGTACTTC. Its protein is CASSLDLSGGVREQYF.

The chain uses TRBV28 and TRBJ1-2, with 9 bases lining up with TRBD1. Trimming at V came to 3 bases and at J to 2 bases, leaving 4 bases not matched to a gene. This CDR3 comprises 15 residues. In germline, CDR1 is MDHEN, CDR2 SYDVKM. The CDR3 nucleotides are TGTGCCAGCAGTTTGGGGACAGGGAAAAACTATGGCTACACCTTC. Protein sequence: CASSLGTGKNYGYTF.

DNA of the CDR3: TGTGCCAGCAGTGTCGGAAGGGCGTCTAATGAAAAACTGTTTTTT. It translates to CASSVGRASNEKLFF. This chain links TRBV2 with TRBJ1-4; D unresolved. With 4 bases removed from V and 3 bases from J, the gap between germline ends came to 12 bases. Per the germline V gene, CDR1 is SNHLY and CDR2 is FYNNEI. This CDR3 comprises 15 residues. Full variable domain (outside the CDR3, taken from reference TRBV2 and TRBJ1-4): EPEVTQTPSHQVTQMGQEVILRCVPISNHLYFYWYRQILGQKVEFLVSFYNNEISEKSEIFDDQFSVERPDGSNFTLKIRSTKLEDSAMYFCASSVGRASNEKLFFGSGTQLSVL.

V and J are TRBV4-1 and TRBJ1-2, with D unclear. CDR3 length equals 15 residues. Trimming removed 1 base from V and 5 bases from J, with 14 bases in between. Germline CDR1 and CDR2: MGHRA and YSYEKL. The CDR3: CASSQVSEGLYGYTF. CDR3 coding DNA: TGCGCCAGCAGCCAAGTGTCCGAGGGTCTATATGGCTACACCTTC.

Concerning this clone itself: Other DNA sequences in this specimen translate into the identical CDR3. The rearrangement links TRBV14 to TRBJ1-2; D uncertain. Germline CDR1 SGHDN, CDR2 FVKESK. The CDR3 is 13 amino acids. The V gene lost 3 bases and the J gene lost 2 bases, with 7 bases spanning the gap. CDR3 DNA sequence: TGTGCCAGCAGCCATAGGACGAACTATGGCTACACCTTC. Protein product: CASSHRTNYGYTF.

The V call is TRBV19, the J call TRBJ1-4, with TRBD1 matching 8 bases. J was trimmed by 0 bases and V by 6 bases; bases with no gene match: 3. The CDR3 is made up of 15 amino acids. The germline V gene encodes CDR1 LNHDA and CDR2 SQIVND (reference sequence). For the CDR3, the DNA is TGTGCCAGTAGACTGGACAGGGCAACTAATGAAAAACTGTTTTTT. This sequence encodes CASRLDRATNEKLFF.

This clone was recorded once. The genes are TRBV20-1 and TRBJ2-1, with a possible D match to TRBD1 (5 bases). The CDR3 has 11 amino acids. In germline, CDR1 is DFQATT, CDR2 SNEGSKA (reference sequence). V lost 6 bases and J lost 13, with 16 bases in between. CDR3 nucleotides: TGCAGTGCCCCCGCCCCAGGGTTCCAGTTCTTC. It yields the protein CSAPAPGFQFF.

The chain couples TRBV2 to TRBJ1-5; D possibly corresponds to TRBD1 (6 bases). Trimming took 4 bases from V and 0 from J, leaving 10 bases between them. The CDR3 is 15 residues long. CDR1 SNHLY and CDR2 FYNNEI come from the germline V gene. The CDR3 protein is CASSGGAGSNQPQHF. Written as DNA, the CDR3 is TGTGCCAGCAGTGGGGGGGCAGGTAGCAATCAGCCCCAGCATTTT.

The genes are TRBV4-1 and TRBJ2-7, with D unclear. The V gene lost 0 bases and the J gene lost 2 bases, with 20 bases spanning the gap. This CDR3 is 18 amino acids long. Germline CDR1 is MGHRA and CDR2 is YSYEKL. The CDR3 is CASSQEGWASESPYEQYF. The CDR3 nucleotides are TGCGCCAGCAGCCAAGAGGGTTGGGCGAGCGAATCCCCCTACGAGCAGTACTTC.

The genes are TRBV2 and TRBJ2-5, with TRBD2 matching 7 bases. After removal of 0 bases from V and 5 bases from J, the junction contained 6 bases not matched to a gene. The CDR3 runs to 15 residues. Germline V lookup: CDR1 SNHLY, CDR2 FYNNEI. CDR3 sequence (DNA): TGTGCCAGCAGTGAAGCGCAGCGGGGTTGGGAGACCCAGTACTTC. This gives the protein CASSEAQRGWETQYF. Full variable domain (missing parts from reference TRBV2 and TRBJ2-5): EPEVTQTPSHQVTQMGQEVILRCVPISNHLYFYWYRQILGQKVEFLVSFYNNEISEKSEIFDDQFSVERPDGSNFTLKIRSTKLEDSAMYFCASSEAQRGWETQYFGPGTRLLVL.

CDR3 in amino acids: CSASGGGYGYTF. The CDR3 region has the DNA TGCAGTGCAAGTGGGGGTGGCTATGGCTACACCTTC. The chain couples TRBV20-1 to TRBJ1-2, with D perhaps matching TRBD1 (5 bases). The germline V gene encodes CDR1 DFQATT and CDR2 SNEGSKA (reference sequence). V was clipped by 6 bases and J by 4 bases, with 12 bases between them. The CDR3 loop spans 12 amino acids.

The V and J genes are TRBV3-1 (or the pseudogene TRBV3-2) and TRBJ2-3; 11 bases fit TRBD2. In germline, CDR1 is LGHDT, CDR2 YNNKEL (reference sequence). The trim removed 4 bases at V and 4 bases at J, leaving 4 bases unmatched. This CDR3 spans 15 amino acids. The CDR3 loop is CASSLAGGYADTQYF. CDR3 DNA: TGTGCCAGCAGCCTAGCGGGAGGGTACGCAGATACGCAGTATTTT.

The CDR3 DNA reads as TGTGCCAGTAGTTGGGGGGGTGGTAATGAGCAGTTCTTC. Translated, it gives CASSWGGGNEQFF. V usage is TRBV19 and J usage is TRBJ2-1; 7 bases fit TRBD2. CDR1 LNHDA and CDR2 SQIVND come from the germline V gene (reference sequence). The V and J ends lost 5 bases and 7 bases, in that order; junction bases with no gene match: 5. This CDR3 region has 13 residues. The full variable domain, with the rest looked up from reference TRBV19 and TRBJ2-1, is DGGITQSPKYLFRKEGQNVTLSCEQNLNHDAMYWYRQDPGQGLRLIYYSQIVNDFQKGDIAEGYSVSREKKESFPLTVTSAQKNPTAFYLCASSWGGGNEQFFGPGTRLTVL.

The genes are TRBV29-1 and TRBJ1-2; perhaps TRBD1 as D (5 bases). CDR1 SQVTM and CDR2 ANQGSEA come from the germline V gene. The CDR3 contains 14 residues. The ends were cut back, 4 bases at V and 13 bases at J, with 25 bases in the middle. CDR3: CSVGFERVRGIATF. The CDR3 region has the DNA TGCAGCGTTGGGTTTGAAAGGGTCCGGGGGATCGCCACCTTC.